The present entry profiles one TCR beta chain with its context. These data are taken from a study of blood T cell repertoires in COVID-19. Study at large: Collection of acute and convalescent COVID-19 samples took place in the United States, Italy and Spain. The analysed material was cDNA or gDNA that came from T cells, B-cell-depleted T cells, or PBMCs.

Study processing details: It was from reference gene primer amplification that nucleated cell counts were estimated. Only in-frame clones appear in the TCRdb table, and some are missing; sequencing was by immunoSEQ multiplex PCR. That table gives V, J and clone size, and the DNA gave D and trimming. The sample has more than 12,000 clones, approximately 80% seen once; the top ten hold roughly 15%. V was cut by 6 bases and J by 0 bases, with 10 bases left in between. Germline lookup yields CDR1 MNHEY and CDR2 SVGAGI. The CDR3 covers 14 residues. Sequenced sample: peripheral blood. The chain carries TRBV6-5 and TRBJ2-3, with a possible D match to TRBD2 (5 bases). This sequence was found in a human donor in a cohort sampled during active COVID-19. The CDR3 bases are TGTGCCAGCAGGGATGGCGGGAGCACAGATACGCAGTATTTT. Protein sequence: CASRDGGSTDTQYF.